These 8 T cell receptor beta chains share one sample of origin, sequenced in a study of T cell repertoires and leukemia-associated antigens. MiXCR, run by TCRdb on the 5' RACE reads, gives a single entry per CDR3 protein. The sample has 9,000 to 15,000 distinct CDR3 sequences; roughly 39% are singletons. Their antigen targets remain unknown. Sequencing used CD3+ T cells sorted from blood and cultured. All receptors derive from a female donor in good health.

The chain has TRBV5-1 and TRBJ2-3; D possibly uses TRBD1 or TRBD2 (5 bases each). Germline V gene data show CDR1 as SGHRS and CDR2 as YFSETQ. V lost 3 bases and J lost 4, with 18 bases in between. The CDR3 covers 16 residues. The CDR3 nucleotides are TGCGCCAGCAGCTCAGCCGGGACCCGGGGAGCAGATACGCAGTATTTT. Residues: CASSSAGTRGADTQYF.

This clonotype was counted ten times or more. V is TRBV7-9 and J is TRBJ2-1; 13 bases line up with TRBD2. The CDR3 sequence is 17 residues long. Germline trimming cut 4 bases from V and 3 bases from J; bases unmatched to any gene: 6. The germline gives CDR1 SEHNR, CDR2 FQNEAQ (reference sequence). CDR3 sequence: CASSSGTSGKNYNEQFF. CDR3 sequence (DNA): TGTGCCAGCAGCTCCGGGACTAGCGGGAAGAACTACAATGAGCAGTTCTTC.

This clonotype was counted many times. This may be a read error, as it is one base from a much larger clone. The conserved final phenylalanine or tryptophan is absent from the CDR3, which likely points to a read error. The chain is built from TRBV5-1 and TRBJ2-5; D call uncertain. Trimming shortened V by 0 bases and J by 5 bases, and 8 bases separated the two germline ends. The CDR3 is 13 residues long. Germline values: CDR1 SGHRS, CDR2 YFSETQ. Here the CDR3 reads CASSLAVGETQYS. The DNA of the CDR3 is TGCGCCAGCAGCTTGGCGGTTGGGGAGACCCAGTACTCC.

Concerning this clonotype: Because it lacks the conserved phenylalanine or tryptophan at the end, this CDR3 is likely a read error. V and J are TRBV9 and TRBJ2-7; weak D call: TRBD2 (5 bases). Per germline, CDR1 SGDLS and CDR2 YYNGEE. Trimming stripped 0 bases from V and 0 bases from J, with 7 bases between. The CDR3 runs to 14 residues. CDR3 in DNA: TGTGCCAGCAGCGTAGTAGCGAGCTCCTACGAGCAGTACCTC. It specifies CASSVVASSYEQYL.

This clonotype was seen only a few times. V is TRBV4-1 and J is TRBJ1-4, with unresolved D. The V gene's germline CDR1 is MGHRA and CDR2 YSYEKL. The V end was cut by 0 bases, the J end by 3 bases, with 8 bases between. CDR3 size: 15 residues. CDR3 in DNA: TGCGCCAGCAGCCAAGAATCACATGCTAATGAAAAACTGTTTTTT. It encodes CASSQESHANEKLFF.

This clonotype is categorized as medium-sized (0.01 to 0.1%). J is TRBJ2-7 and V is TRBV4-3; a weak D match, TRBD2 (5 bases). The germline gives CDR1 LGHNA, CDR2 YSLEER. V dropped 0 bases and J dropped 0 bases, with 21 bases sitting between them. The CDR3 runs 19 residues. CDR3: CASSQEIHETGLISYEQYF. In DNA form, the CDR3 reads TGCGCCAGCAGCCAAGAGATCCACGAAACGGGATTAATCTCCTACGAGCAGTACTTC.

By sample share, this clonotype is medium-sized. The chain uses TRBV4-1 and TRBJ2-7; D may correspond to TRBD1 or TRBD2 (5 bases each). The CDR3 runs 17 residues. Trimming pared 1 base from V and 6 bases from J, leaving 22 bases between. Germline CDR1 and CDR2: MGHRA and YSYEKL. The CDR3 is CASSQGYIGTKGSEQYF. DNA of the CDR3: TGCGCCAGCAGCCAAGGGTACATCGGGACCAAGGGCTCCGAGCAGTACTTC.

About this clonotype: The germline gene is not matched at one end of the junction; a read error may be the cause. The rearrangement links TRBV4-2 to TRBJ1-2; 7 bases align to TRBD1. CDR3 size: 16 residues. CDR1 is LGHNA and CDR2 is YNFKEQ in the germline V gene. The CDR3 DNA reads TGTGCCGGCAGCCTATCGGACAGGCCTTTAGAGGGTGGCTACACCTTC. It yields the protein CAGSLSDRPLEGGYTF.